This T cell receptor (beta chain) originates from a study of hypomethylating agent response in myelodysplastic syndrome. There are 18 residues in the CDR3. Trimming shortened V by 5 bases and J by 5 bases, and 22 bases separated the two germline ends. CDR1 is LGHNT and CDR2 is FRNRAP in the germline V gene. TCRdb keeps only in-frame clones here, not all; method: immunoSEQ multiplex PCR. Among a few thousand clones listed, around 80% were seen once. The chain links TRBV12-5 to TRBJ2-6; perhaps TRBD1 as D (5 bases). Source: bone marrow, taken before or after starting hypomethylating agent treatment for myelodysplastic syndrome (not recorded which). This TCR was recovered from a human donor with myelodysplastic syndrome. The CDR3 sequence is CASGTTYAGQSRANVLTF. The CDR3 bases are TGTGCTAGTGGTACTACGTATGCAGGACAAAGTCGGGCCAACGTCCTGACTTTC.